This TCR beta chain came from a study of T cells in Graves' hyperthyroidism and ophthalmopathy. Duration under 3 months, a NOSPECS grade of at least 4, and a Clinical Activity Score of at least 3 characterized the ophthalmopathy patients. This clonotype was counted at least ten times. Its antigen is as yet unknown. There are 16 residues in the CDR3. Germline CDR1 reads SGHTA; CDR2 reads FQGNSA. Trimming removed 5 bases from V and 7 bases from J; junction bases left unmatched: 6. General observations from the study: Among thyroid clonotypes expanded above 0.001, most also appeared in blood. Using 13 V-J features, a model discriminated ophthalmopathy from stable hyperthyroidism.

Amplification of TCR beta CDR3 regions was performed using RNA transcripts as template. The HTBI primer set served for first-round RT-PCR of the TCR CDR3. From the multiplex PCR reads, TCRdb called clonotypes with MiXCR, one entry per CDR3 protein. The sample lists 490,000 or so distinct CDR3 sequences; about 20% were seen once. Sequencing was performed on blood. The origin of this receptor is a woman aged 70-85 years with Graves' ophthalmopathy. The chain is built from TRBV7-2 and TRBJ2-1; 15 bases are a match to TRBD2. The CDR3 nucleotides are TGTGCCAGCAGCCAAAGGACTAGCGGGAGGGGGAATGAGCAGTTCTTC. This gives the protein CASSQRTSGRGNEQFF.